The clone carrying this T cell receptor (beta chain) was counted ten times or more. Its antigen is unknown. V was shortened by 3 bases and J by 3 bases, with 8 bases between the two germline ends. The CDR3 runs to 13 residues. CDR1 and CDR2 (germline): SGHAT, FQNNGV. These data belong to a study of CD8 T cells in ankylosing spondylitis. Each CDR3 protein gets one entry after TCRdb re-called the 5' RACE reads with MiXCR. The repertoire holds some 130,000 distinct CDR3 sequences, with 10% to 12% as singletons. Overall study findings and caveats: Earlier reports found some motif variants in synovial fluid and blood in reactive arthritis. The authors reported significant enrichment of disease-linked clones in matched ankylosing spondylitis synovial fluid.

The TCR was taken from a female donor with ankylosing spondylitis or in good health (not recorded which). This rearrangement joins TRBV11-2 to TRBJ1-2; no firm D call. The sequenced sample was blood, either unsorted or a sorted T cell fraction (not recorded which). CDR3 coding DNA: TGTGCCAGCAGCTTGGGAGCCCACTATGGCTACACCTTC. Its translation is CASSLGAHYGYTF.